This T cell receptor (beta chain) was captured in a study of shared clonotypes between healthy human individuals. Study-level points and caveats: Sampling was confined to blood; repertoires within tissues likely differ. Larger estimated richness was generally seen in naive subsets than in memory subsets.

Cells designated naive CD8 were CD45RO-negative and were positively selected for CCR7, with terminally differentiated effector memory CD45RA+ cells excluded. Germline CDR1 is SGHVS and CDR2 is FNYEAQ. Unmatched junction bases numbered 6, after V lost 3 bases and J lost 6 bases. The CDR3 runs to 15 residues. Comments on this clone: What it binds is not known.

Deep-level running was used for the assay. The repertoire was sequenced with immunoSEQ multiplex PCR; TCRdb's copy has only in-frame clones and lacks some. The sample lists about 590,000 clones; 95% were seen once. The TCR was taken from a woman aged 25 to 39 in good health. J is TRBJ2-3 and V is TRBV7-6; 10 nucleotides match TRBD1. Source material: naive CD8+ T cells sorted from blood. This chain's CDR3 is CASSFGTGVRDTQYF. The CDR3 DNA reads TGTGCCAGCAGCTTCGGGACAGGGGTCAGGGATACGCAGTATTTT.